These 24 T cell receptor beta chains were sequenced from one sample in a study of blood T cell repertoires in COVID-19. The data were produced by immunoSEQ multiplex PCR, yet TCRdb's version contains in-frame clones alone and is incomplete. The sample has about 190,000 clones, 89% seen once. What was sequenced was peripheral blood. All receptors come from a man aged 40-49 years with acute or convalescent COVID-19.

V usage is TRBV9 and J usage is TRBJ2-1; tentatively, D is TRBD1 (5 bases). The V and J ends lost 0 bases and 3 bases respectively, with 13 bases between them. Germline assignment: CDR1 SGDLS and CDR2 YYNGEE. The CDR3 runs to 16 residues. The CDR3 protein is CASSVASRGLYNEQFF. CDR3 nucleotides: TGTGCCAGCAGCGTAGCTTCAAGGGGTCTCTACAATGAGCAGTTCTTC.

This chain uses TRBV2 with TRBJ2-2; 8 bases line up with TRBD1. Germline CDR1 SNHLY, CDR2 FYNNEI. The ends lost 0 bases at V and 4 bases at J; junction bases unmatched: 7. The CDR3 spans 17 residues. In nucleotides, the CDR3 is TGTGCCAGCAGTGAAGCGCTTCAGGGGGCGATCACCGGGGAGCTGTTTTTT. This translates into CASSEALQGAITGELFF.

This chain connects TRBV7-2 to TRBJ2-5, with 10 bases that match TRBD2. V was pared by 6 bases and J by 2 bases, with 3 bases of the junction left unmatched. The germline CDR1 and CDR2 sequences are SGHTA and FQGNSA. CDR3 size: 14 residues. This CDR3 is CASSRTSGQETQYF. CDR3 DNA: TGTGCCAGCAGTCGGACTAGCGGTCAAGAGACCCAGTACTTC.

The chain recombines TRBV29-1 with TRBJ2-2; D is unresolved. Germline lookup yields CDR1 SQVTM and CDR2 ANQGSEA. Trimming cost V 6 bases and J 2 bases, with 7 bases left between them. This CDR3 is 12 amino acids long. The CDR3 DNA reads TGCAGCGTAATACTAAACACCGGGGAGCTGTTTTTT. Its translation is CSVILNTGELFF.

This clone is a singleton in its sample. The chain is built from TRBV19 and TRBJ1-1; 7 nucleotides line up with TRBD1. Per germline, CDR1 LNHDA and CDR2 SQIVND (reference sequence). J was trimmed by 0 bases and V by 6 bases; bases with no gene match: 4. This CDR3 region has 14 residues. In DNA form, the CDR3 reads TGTGCCAGTAGCAGGGACAGAATGAACACTGAAGCTTTCTTT. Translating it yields CASSRDRMNTEAFF.

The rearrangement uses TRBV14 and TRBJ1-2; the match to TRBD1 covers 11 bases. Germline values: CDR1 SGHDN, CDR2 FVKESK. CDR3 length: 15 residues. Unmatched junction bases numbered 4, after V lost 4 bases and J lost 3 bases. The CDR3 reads CASSPGTGGYYGYTF. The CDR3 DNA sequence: TGTGCCAGCAGCCCTGGGACAGGGGGTTACTATGGCTACACCTTC.

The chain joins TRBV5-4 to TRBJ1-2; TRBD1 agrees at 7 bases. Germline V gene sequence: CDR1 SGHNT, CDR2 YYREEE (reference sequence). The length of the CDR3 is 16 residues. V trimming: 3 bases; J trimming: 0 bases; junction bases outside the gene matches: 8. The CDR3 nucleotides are TGTGCCAGCAGCTCGCCGACAGGGAAAACTAACTATGGCTACACCTTC. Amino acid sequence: CASSSPTGKTNYGYTF.

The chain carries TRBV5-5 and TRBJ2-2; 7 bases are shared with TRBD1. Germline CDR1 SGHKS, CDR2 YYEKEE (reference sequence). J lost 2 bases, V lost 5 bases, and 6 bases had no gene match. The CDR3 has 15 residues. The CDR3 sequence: CASRPGQLNTGELFF. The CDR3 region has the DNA TGTGCCAGCAGACCGGGACAGCTTAACACCGGGGAGCTGTTTTTT. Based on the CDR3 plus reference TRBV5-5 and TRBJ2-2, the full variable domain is DAGVTQSPTHLIKTRGQQVTLRCSPISGHKSVSWYQQVLGQGPQFIFQYYEKEERGRGNFPDRFSARQFPNYSSELNVNALLLGDSALYLCASRPGQLNTGELFFGEGSRLTVL.

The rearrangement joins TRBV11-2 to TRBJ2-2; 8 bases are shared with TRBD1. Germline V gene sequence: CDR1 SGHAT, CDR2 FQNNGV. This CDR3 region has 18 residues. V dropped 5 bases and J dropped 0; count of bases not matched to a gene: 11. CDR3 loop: CASSQPGQGPSNTGELFF. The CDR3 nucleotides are TGTGCCAGCAGCCAACCCGGACAGGGACCGTCGAACACCGGGGAGCTGTTTTTT.

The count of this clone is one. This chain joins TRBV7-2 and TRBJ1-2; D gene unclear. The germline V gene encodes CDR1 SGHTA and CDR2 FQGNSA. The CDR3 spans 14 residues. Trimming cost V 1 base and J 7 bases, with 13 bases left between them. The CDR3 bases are TGTGCCAGCAGCTTAGACCTGGCCAGGTCTGGCTACACCTTC. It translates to CASSLDLARSGYTF.

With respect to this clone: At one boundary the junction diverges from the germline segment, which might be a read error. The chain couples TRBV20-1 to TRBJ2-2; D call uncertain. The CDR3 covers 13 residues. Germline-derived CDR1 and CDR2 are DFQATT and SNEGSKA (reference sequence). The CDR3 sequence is CSASWRNAGELFF. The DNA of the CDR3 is TGCAGTGCTAGTTGGCGGAACGCCGGGGAGCTGTTTTTT.

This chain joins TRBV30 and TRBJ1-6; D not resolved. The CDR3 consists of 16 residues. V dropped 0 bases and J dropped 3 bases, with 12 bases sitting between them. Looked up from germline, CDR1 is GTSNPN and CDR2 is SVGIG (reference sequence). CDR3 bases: TGTGCCTGGAGTGTGGGCCCCCCCATCTATAATTCACCCCTCCACTTT. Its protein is CAWSVGPPIYNSPLHF.

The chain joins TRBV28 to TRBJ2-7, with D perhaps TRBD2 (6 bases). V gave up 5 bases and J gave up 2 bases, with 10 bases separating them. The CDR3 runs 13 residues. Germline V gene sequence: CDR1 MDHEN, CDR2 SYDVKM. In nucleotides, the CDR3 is TGTGCCAGCAGTCCAGGCGGGACCTACGAGCAGTACTTC. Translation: CASSPGGTYEQYF.

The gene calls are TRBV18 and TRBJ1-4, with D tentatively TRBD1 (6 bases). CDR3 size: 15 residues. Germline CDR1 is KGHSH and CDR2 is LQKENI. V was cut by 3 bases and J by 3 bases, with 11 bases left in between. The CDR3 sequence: CASSPRGTPNEKLFF. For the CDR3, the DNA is TGTGCCAGCTCACCGAGGGGGACACCTAATGAAAAACTGTTTTTT.

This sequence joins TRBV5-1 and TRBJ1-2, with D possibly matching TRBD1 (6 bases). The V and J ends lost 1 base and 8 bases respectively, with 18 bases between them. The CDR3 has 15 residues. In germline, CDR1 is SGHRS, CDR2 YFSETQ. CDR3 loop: CASSLSPRGIGGYTF. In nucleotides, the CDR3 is TGCGCCAGCAGCTTGTCCCCGAGGGGGATCGGAGGCTACACCTTC.

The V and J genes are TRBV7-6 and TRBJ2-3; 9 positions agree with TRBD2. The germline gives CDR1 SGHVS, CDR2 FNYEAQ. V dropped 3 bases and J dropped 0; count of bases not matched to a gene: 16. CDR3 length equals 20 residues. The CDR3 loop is CASSLATSGRPHASTDTQYF. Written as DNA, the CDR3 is TGTGCCAGCAGCTTGGCGACTAGCGGACGTCCGCATGCTAGCACAGATACGCAGTATTTT.

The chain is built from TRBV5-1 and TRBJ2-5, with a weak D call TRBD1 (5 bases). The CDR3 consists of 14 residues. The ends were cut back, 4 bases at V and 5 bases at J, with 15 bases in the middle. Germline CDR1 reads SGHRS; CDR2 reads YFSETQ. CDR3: CASSLQGTEETQYF. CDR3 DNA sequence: TGCGCCAGCAGCCTTCAGGGAACTGAGGAGACCCAGTACTTC.

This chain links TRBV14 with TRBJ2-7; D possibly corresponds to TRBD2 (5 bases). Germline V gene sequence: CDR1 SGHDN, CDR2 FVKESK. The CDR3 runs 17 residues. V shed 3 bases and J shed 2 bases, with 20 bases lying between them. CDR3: CASSHPKDPLGAYEQYF. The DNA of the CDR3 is TGTGCCAGCAGCCATCCCAAAGACCCCCTCGGGGCCTACGAGCAGTACTTC.

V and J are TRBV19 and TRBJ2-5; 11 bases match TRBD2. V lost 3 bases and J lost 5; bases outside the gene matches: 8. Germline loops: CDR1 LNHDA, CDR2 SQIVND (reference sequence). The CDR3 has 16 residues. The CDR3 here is CASSILAGGITETQYF. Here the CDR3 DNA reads TGTGCCAGTAGTATCCTAGCGGGGGGCATAACCGAGACCCAGTACTTC.

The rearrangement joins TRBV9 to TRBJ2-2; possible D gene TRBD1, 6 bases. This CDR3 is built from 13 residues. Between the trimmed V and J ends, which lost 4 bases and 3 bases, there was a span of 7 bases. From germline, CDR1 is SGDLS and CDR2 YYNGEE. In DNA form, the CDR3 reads TGTGCCAGCAGCAGGGGGTACACCGGGGAGCTGTTTTTT. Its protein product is CASSRGYTGELFF.

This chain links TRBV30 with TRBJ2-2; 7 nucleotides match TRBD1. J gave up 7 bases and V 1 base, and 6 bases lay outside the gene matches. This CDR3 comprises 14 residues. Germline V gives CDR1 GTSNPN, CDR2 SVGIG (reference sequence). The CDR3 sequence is CAWSGLQGSGELFF. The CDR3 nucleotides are TGTGCCTGGAGTGGACTACAGGGGAGCGGGGAGCTGTTTTTT.

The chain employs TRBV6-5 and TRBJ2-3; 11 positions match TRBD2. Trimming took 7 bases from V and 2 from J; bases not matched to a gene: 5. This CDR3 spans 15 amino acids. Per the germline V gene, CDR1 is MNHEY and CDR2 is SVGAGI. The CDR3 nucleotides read TGTGCCAGCACCAGACTAGCGGGGTTCACAGATACGCAGTATTTT. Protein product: CASTRLAGFTDTQYF.

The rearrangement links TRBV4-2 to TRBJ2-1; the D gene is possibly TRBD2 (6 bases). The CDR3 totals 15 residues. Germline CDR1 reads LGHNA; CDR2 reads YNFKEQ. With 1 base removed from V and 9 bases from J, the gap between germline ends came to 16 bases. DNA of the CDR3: TGTGCCAGCAGCCAAGCTCTCCGGGACTTACGTGAGCAGTTCTTC. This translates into CASSQALRDLREQFF.

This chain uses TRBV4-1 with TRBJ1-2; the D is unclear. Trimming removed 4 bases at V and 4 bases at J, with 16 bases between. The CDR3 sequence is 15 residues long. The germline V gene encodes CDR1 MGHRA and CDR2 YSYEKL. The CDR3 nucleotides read TGCGCCAGCAGCCCGCACGAGGTGTCCTCCTATGGCTACACCTTC. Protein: CASSPHEVSSYGYTF.